The 6 T cell receptor beta chains reported below all come from one sample, sequenced in a study of T cell repertoires in breast cancer. The expanded emulsion RT-PCR method captured paired alpha and beta chains from CD8+ T cells. A second nested PCR with blocking oligonucleotides suppressed unpaired genes. TCRdb reanalysed the emulsion pairing reads using MiXCR and keeps one entry per CDR3 protein. The data hold around 43,000 distinct CDR3 sequences, with roughly 44% observed a single time. The sample taken for sequencing was CD8+ T cells. The origin of the receptors is a pool of human donors with breast cancer or a healthy control (not recorded which).

CDR3 bases: TGTGCAACCCGGGACAGAAACTTAAATCCTAATGAAAAACTGTTTTTT. It translates to CATRDRNLNPNEKLFF. The chain links TRBV2 to TRBJ1-4, with 7 nucleotides matching TRBD1. The CDR3 consists of 16 residues. CDR1 SNHLY and CDR2 FYNNEI come from the germline V gene.

V is TRBV6-6 and J is TRBJ2-7; the D gene is possibly TRBD2 (6 bases). This CDR3 has 16 amino acids. Germline lookup yields CDR1 MNHNY and CDR2 SVGAGI (reference sequence). Trimming cost V 0 bases and J 5 bases, with 17 bases left between them. CDR3 nucleotide sequence: TGTGCCAGCAGTTACTCGTTCGTCGGGAGCCCCCACGAGCAGTACTTC. Its protein product is CASSYSFVGSPHEQYF.

This clonotype was observed a few times. J is TRBJ2-7 and V is TRBV5-1; a weak D match, TRBD2 (6 bases). This CDR3 is 14 amino acids long. Trimming pared 2 bases from V and 3 bases from J, leaving 12 bases between. Germline-derived CDR1 and CDR2 are SGHRS and YFSETQ. CDR3: CASSFGSRSYEQYF. The CDR3 DNA is TGCGCCAGCAGCTTCGGGAGTCGGAGCTACGAGCAGTACTTC.

As for this clonotype: The conserved final phenylalanine or tryptophan is absent from the CDR3, which likely points to a read error. V is TRBV30 and J is TRBJ2-1, with D maybe TRBD2 (6 bases). From germline, CDR1 is GTSNPN and CDR2 SVGIG (reference sequence). V dropped 3 bases and J dropped 12 bases, with 18 bases sitting between them. This CDR3 comprises 13 residues. The CDR3 sequence is CAWRLTGVFGQFL. CDR3 bases: TGTGCCTGGAGGCTAACGGGAGTATTTGGGCAGTTCCTC.

The chain has TRBV20-1 and TRBJ2-7, with D possibly TRBD1 on 5 matching bases. CDR1 and CDR2 from the germline V gene are DFQATT and SNEGSKA (reference sequence). The CDR3 runs 15 residues. The ends were cut back, 3 bases at V and 2 bases at J, with 17 bases in the middle. CDR3 coding DNA: TGCAGTGCTAGTAAGGATGGGGCATACGCCTACGAGCAGTACTTC. It encodes CSASKDGAYAYEQYF.

The chain recombines TRBV4-1 with TRBJ1-1; 7 bases line up with TRBD1. Per the germline V gene, CDR1 is MGHRA and CDR2 is YSYEKL. The CDR3 has 18 residues. The V segment lost 4 bases and the J segment 0 bases; nucleotides outside the gene matches: 14. The DNA for the CDR3 is TGCGCCAGCAGCCGAGATTCACCGGGACAGAACATGAACACTGAAGCTTTCTTT. The encoded protein is CASSRDSPGQNMNTEAFF.